This T cell receptor beta chain was found in a study of control samples from healthy donors and cancer patients. The repertoire was sequenced with immunoSEQ multiplex PCR; TCRdb's copy has only in-frame clones and lacks some. Seen here are 350,000 to 450,000 clones, approximately 92% observed once, and the top ten hold 5.5% to 7.5%. Sequenced material: PBMCs. This clonotype was sampled from a man aged 35 to 55 with head and neck cancer.

The CDR3 is CASRGTGYYGYTF. The CDR3 DNA follows: TGTGCCAGCAGGGGTACAGGGTACTATGGCTACACCTTC. V usage is TRBV7-9 and J usage is TRBJ1-2; TRBD1 is a possible D gene (6 bases). V was pared by 6 bases and J by 3 bases, with 11 bases between. This CDR3 spans 13 amino acids. The germline gives CDR1 SEHNR, CDR2 FQNEAQ (reference sequence).